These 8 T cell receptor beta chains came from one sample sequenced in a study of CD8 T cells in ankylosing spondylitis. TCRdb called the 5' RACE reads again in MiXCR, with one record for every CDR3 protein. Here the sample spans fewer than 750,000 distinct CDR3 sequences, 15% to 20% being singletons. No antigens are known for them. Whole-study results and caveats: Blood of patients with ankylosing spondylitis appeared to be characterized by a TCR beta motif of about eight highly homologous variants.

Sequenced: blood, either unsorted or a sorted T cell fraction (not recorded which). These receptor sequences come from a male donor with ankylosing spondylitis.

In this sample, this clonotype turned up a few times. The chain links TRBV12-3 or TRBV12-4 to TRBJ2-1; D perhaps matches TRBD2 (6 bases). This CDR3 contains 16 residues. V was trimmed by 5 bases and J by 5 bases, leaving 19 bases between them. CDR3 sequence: CASSPSRGGNDNEQFF. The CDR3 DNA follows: TGTGCCAGCAGTCCCAGTCGGGGCGGGAATGACAATGAGCAGTTCTTC.

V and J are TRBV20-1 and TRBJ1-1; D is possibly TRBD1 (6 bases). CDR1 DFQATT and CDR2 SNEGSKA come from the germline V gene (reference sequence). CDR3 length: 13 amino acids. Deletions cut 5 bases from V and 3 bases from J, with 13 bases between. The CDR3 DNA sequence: TGCAGTGCTGGGGAGAGGGGGGACACTGAAGCTTTCTTT. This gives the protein CSAGERGDTEAFF.

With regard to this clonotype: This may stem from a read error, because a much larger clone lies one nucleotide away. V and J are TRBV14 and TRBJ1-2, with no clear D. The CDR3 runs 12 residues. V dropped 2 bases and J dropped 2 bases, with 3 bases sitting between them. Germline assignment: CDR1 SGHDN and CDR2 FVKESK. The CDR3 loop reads CASSQYNYGYTF. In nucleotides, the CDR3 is TGTGCCAGCAGCCAATACAACTATGGCTACACCTTC.

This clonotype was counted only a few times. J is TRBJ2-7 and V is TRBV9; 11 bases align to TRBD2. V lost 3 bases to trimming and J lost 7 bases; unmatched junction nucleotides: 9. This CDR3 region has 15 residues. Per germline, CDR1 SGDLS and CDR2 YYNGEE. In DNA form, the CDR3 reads TGTGCCAGCAGCGCCACTAGCGGGAGTAAGGGAGAGCAGTACTTC. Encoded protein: CASSATSGSKGEQYF.

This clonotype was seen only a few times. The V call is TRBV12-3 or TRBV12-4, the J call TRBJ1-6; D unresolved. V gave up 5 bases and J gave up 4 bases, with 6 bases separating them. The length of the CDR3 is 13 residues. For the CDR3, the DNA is TGTGCCAGCAGTACCACTTATAATTCACCCCTCCACTTT. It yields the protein CASSTTYNSPLHF.

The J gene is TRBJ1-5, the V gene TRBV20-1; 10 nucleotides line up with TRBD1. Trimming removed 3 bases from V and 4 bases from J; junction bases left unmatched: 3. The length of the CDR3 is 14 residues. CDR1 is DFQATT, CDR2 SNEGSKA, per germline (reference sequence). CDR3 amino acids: CSASRQGANQPQHF. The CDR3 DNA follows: TGCAGTGCTAGCAGACAGGGGGCTAATCAGCCCCAGCATTTT.

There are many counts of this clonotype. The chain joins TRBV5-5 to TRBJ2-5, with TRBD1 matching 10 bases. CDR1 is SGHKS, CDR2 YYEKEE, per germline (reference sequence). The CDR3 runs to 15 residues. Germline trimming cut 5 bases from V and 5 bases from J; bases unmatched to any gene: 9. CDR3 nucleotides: TGTGCCAGCAGTTCGTGGGACAGGGGATTCGAGACCCAGTACTTC. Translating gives CASSSWDRGFETQYF. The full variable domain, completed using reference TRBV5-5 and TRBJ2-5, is DAGVTQSPTHLIKTRGQQVTLRCSPISGHKSVSWYQQVLGQGPQFIFQYYEKEERGRGNFPDRFSARQFPNYSSELNVNALLLGDSALYLCASSSWDRGFETQYFGPGTRLLVL.

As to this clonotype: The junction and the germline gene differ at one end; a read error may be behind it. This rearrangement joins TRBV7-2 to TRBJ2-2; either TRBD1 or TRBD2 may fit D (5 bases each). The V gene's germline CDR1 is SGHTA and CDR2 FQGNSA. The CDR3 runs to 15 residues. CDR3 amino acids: CASSLDTRNAGELFF. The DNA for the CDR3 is TGTGCCAGCAGCTTGGACACTAGGAACGCCGGGGAGCTGTTTTTT. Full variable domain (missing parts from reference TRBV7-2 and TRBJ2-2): GAGVSQSPSNKVTEKGKDVELRCDPISGHTALYWYRQSLGQGLEFLIYFQGNSAPDKSGLPSDRFSAERTGGSVSTLTIQRTQQEDSAVYLCASSLDTRNAGELFFGEGSRLTVL.